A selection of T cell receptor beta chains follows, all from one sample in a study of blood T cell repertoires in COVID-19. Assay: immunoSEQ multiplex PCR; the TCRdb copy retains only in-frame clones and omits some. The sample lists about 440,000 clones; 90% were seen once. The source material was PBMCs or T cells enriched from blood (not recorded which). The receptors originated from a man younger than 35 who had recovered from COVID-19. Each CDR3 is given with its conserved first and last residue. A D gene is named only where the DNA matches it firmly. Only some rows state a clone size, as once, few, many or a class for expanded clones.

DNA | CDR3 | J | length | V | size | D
TGTGCCAGCAGCCAAGGGACTAGCGGGGGGCCCACCTACGAGCAGTACTTC | CASSQGTSGGPTYEQYF | TRBJ2-7 | 17 | TRBV3-1/TRBV3-2 | NA | TRBD2
TGTGCCAGCATCTCTAGCGGGGTAAACGAGCAGTACTTC | CASISSGVNEQYF | TRBJ2-7 | 13 | TRBV6-5 | NA | TRBD2
TGTGCCTGGAGTGGCCCCAGGGGAGAGTCTGGCTACACCTTC | CAWSGPRGESGYTF | TRBJ1-2 | 14 | TRBV30 | NA | NA
TGTGCCAGCAGTCCCGGACAGGGCGGAGCTTTCTTT | CASSPGQGGAFF | TRBJ1-1 | 12 | TRBV12-3/TRBV12-4 | NA | TRBD1
TGTGCCACCAGTGATCCCTCGGCGGGGGATGAAAAACTGTTTTTT | CATSDPSAGDEKLFF | TRBJ1-4 | 15 | TRBV24-1 | NA | NA
TGTGCCAGCAGCTTAGCCGGGACAGGGCTCTCCTATAATTCACCCCTCCACTTT | CASSLAGTGLSYNSPLHF | TRBJ1-6 | 18 | TRBV7-9 | NA | TRBD1
TGCAGCGTTGGGGGGACAGCTTCCTACAATGAGCAGTTCTTC | CSVGGTASYNEQFF | TRBJ2-1 | 14 | TRBV29-1 | NA | TRBD1
TGTGCCAGCAGTGATCTGACAGGGATCATCACAGATACGCAGTATTTT | CASSDLTGIITDTQYF | TRBJ2-3 | 16 | TRBV6-1 | few | TRBD1
TGTGCCAGCTCACCAGTTGAGGGAATCATGAACACTGAAGCTTTCTTT | CASSPVEGIMNTEAFF | TRBJ1-1 | 16 | TRBV18 | NA | NA
TGCGCCAGCAGCTCGGGACAGGGCTATGGCTACACCTTC | CASSSGQGYGYTF | TRBJ1-2 | 13 | TRBV5-1 | NA | TRBD1
TGCGCCAGCAGGGGGGCCCGTGAAGCTTTCTTT | CASRGAREAFF | TRBJ1-1 | 11 | TRBV5-1 | NA | NA
TGTGCTGGGGGAGTGTCTAGCGGGACAGATACGCAGTATTTT | CAGGVSSGTDTQYF | TRBJ2-3 | 14 | TRBV7-9 | NA | TRBD2
TGTGCCAGCACCACGCGGGGGTGGCAGATAGAGAACTATGGCTACACCTTC | CASTTRGWQIENYGYTF | TRBJ1-2 | 17 | TRBV27 | NA | NA
TGTGCCAGTCATGCTAACTATGGCTACACCTTC | CASHANYGYTF | TRBJ1-2 | 11 | TRBV6-5 | NA | NA
TGTGCCATCAGTTTAAACTTACAGGGGTTAAAGAGCACTGAAGCTTTCTTT | CAISLNLQGLKSTEAFF | TRBJ1-1 | 17 | TRBV10-3 | NA | TRBD1
TGTGCCAGCAGTTTCCCGGGGCTAGCGGGAGGGATTTCCTTCTACGAGCAGTACTTC | CASSFPGLAGGISFYEQYF | TRBJ2-7 | 19 | TRBV28 | NA | TRBD2
TGTGCCAGCAGTTTAAGGGCTGGGGGCGTTCAGCCCCAGCATTTT | CASSLRAGGVQPQHF | TRBJ1-5 | 15 | TRBV27 | NA | NA
TGTGCCTCTAGGGGGGGGCCGGACACTGAAGCTTTCTTT | CASRGGPDTEAFF | TRBJ1-1 | 13 | TRBV10-3 | NA | NA
TGTGCCAGCAGCCTAGAGACAGGGAGGACTGAACTGTTTTTT | CASSLETGRTELFF | TRBJ1-4 | 14 | TRBV3-1/TRBV3-2 | NA | TRBD1
TGTGCCAGCAGCTTAGCCAGCGGGAGTGGAGTCAATGAGCAGTTCTTC | CASSLASGSGVNEQFF | TRBJ2-1 | 16 | TRBV7-6 | NA | TRBD2
TGTGCCAGCAGCTTGGGTTCTAGCGGGGGGGCCGATCTGGACAATGAGCAGTTCTTC | CASSLGSSGGADLDNEQFF | TRBJ2-1 | 19 | TRBV13 | NA | TRBD2
TGTGCCAGCTCGTTGGGACAAACCGAGCCCCAGCATTTT | CASSLGQTEPQHF | TRBJ1-5 | 13 | TRBV18 | NA | NA